This is a list of T cell receptor beta chains from one sample in a study of blood T cell repertoires in COVID-19. The table came from immunoSEQ multiplex PCR; TCRdb's copy has only in-frame clones and leaves some out. The table records 150,000 or so clones, around 80% of them present only once. Sequencing used peripheral blood. These receptors originate from a woman of 80 years or more with acute or convalescent COVID-19. The CDR3 runs from the conserved cysteine through the conserved F or W. Fields, in order: J gene, D gene, V gene, clone size, CDR3 DNA, CDR3 protein. D genes are given only for firm matches. Size tells how often a clone was seen (once, few, many) or the class of an expanded clone, and some rows leave it out.

>TRBJ2-3|-|TRBV18|once
TGTGCCAGCTCACCACGATCGGAAGCGCTAGCGAGGGAGAGGGTGAAAGATACGCAGTATTTT
CASSPRSEALARERVKDTQYF
>TRBJ1-1|TRBD1|TRBV6-4|-
TGTGCCAGCAGACCGGACAGGGCGAACACTGAAGCTTTCTTT
CASRPDRANTEAFF
>TRBJ2-7|TRBD1|TRBV5-4|-
TGTGCCAGCAGCCGGAGACAGGGTTCCAGCGAGCAGTACTTC
CASSRRQGSSEQYF
>TRBJ1-2|-|TRBV25-1|-
TGTGCCAGCAGTCGACACCTTAACTATGGCTACACCTTC
CASSRHLNYGYTF
>TRBJ2-1|TRBD1|TRBV24-1|once
TGTGCCACCAGTGCCCCCCCTGGACAGGGGTCCAATGAGCAGTTCTTC
CATSAPPGQGSNEQFF
>TRBJ1-1|TRBD1|TRBV6-1|-
TGTGCCAGCAGTGACGGACAGGCTCTAATGAACACTGAAGCTTTCTTT
CASSDGQALMNTEAFF
>TRBJ2-1|TRBD2|TRBV6-4|-
TGTGCCAGCAGTGGAGGGGCGGGTAGCGGGGGGCCCTACAATGAGCAGTTCTTC
CASSGGAGSGGPYNEQFF
>TRBJ2-3|-|TRBV10-3|-
TGTGCCATCAGTGAGGGGAGGATAAGCACAGATACGCAGTATTTT
CAISEGRISTDTQYF
>TRBJ2-4|TRBD1|TRBV18|-
TGTGCCAGCTCACCTGGGACAGGGGGCTTAGCCAAAAACATTCAGTACTTC
CASSPGTGGLAKNIQYF
>TRBJ2-1|TRBD1|TRBV13|-
TGTGCCAGCAGCTTAGGTGAGGGGGCCGGCTATGAGCAGTTCTTC
CASSLGEGAGYEQFF
>TRBJ2-2|-|TRBV7-9|-
TGTGCCAGCAGTTATGTGGGGCGAATCACCGGGGAGCTGTTTTTT
CASSYVGRITGELFF
>TRBJ2-5|-|TRBV20-1|-
TGCAGTGCTAGACAGGGCGAGACCCAGTACTTC
CSARQGETQYF
>TRBJ2-2|-|TRBV6-2/TRBV6-3|-
TGTGCCAGCAGTTACGGGGCCGGCAGGAACACCGGGGAGCTGTTTTTT
CASSYGAGRNTGELFF
>TRBJ2-1|TRBD2|TRBV5-1|-
TGCGCCAGCAGCTTTCTGACTAGCGCGGAGCAGTTCTTC
CASSFLTSAEQFF
>TRBJ2-2|TRBD2|TRBV28|-
TGTGCCAGCATACCTAGCGGGAGGGCCGGCACCGGGGAGCTGTTTTTT
CASIPSGRAGTGELFF
>TRBJ2-6|TRBD1|TRBV28|-
TGTGCCAGCACCCAGACAGGGTTCGGACTTTCTGGGGCCAACGTCCTGACTTTC
CASTQTGFGLSGANVLTF
>TRBJ1-2|-|TRBV28|-
TGTGCCAGCAGTTTATCTGTTTCCAGCTATGGCTACACCTTC
CASSLSVSSYGYTF
>TRBJ2-7|TRBD2|TRBV7-2|-
TGTGCCAGCAGCTTATGGCTAGCGGGGGCCTACGAGCAGTACTTC
CASSLWLAGAYEQYF
>TRBJ1-3|TRBD1|TRBV7-6|-
TGTGCCAGCAGCCAAACCGGGACAGTGCTCTCTGGAAACACCATATATTTT
CASSQTGTVLSGNTIYF
>TRBJ2-3|TRBD2|TRBV5-1|-
TGCGCCAGCAGCTTGGGCGGGACTAGGGGCGCAGATACGCAGTATTTT
CASSLGGTRGADTQYF
>TRBJ2-1|TRBD2|TRBV11-1|-
TGTGCCAGCAGCAGGGCGGGGGGCTCCTACAATGAGCAGTTCTTC
CASSRAGGSYNEQFF
>TRBJ1-5|-|TRBV28|-
TGTGCCAGCAGTCCCCCCGGTTTTCAGCCCCAGCATTTT
CASSPPGFQPQHF
>TRBJ1-6|-|TRBV6-5|few
TGTGCCACATGGGAGGGGCAGTCAAATTCACCCCTCCACTTT
CATWEGQSNSPLHF
>TRBJ2-3|-|TRBV5-6|-
TGTGCCAGCAGGGAATCGTTAGGAGCGTTAGATACGCAGTATTTT
CASRESLGALDTQYF
>TRBJ2-7|-|TRBV29-1|-
TGCAGCGTTGAAGATAGAGGATCCTACGAGCAGTACTTC
CSVEDRGSYEQYF
>TRBJ1-4|TRBD1|TRBV19|-
TGTGCCAGTAGCTGGGGACAGGGAACTAATGAAAAACTGTTTTTT
CASSWGQGTNEKLFF
>TRBJ2-3|-|TRBV11-3|-
TGTGCCAGCAGCTTAGGATTTGCGAGGACAGATACGCAGTATTTT
CASSLGFARTDTQYF
>TRBJ1-5|TRBD1|TRBV6-2/TRBV6-3|-
TGTGCCAGCAGTTACTTACCCGGGACAGGGGGTAGACAGCCCCAGCATTTT
CASSYLPGTGGRQPQHF
>TRBJ2-3|-|TRBV6-2/TRBV6-3|-
TGTGCCAGCAGTGACCGGGTTGCCACAGATACGCAGTATTTT
CASSDRVATDTQYF
>TRBJ1-2|-|TRBV5-4|-
TGTGCCAGCAGCTTGGGTACCCGACAGGATATACTCTATGGCTACACCTTC
CASSLGTRQDILYGYTF
>TRBJ2-2|-|TRBV27|-
TGTGCCAGCAGTTTGCAGGCCACCGGGGAGCTGTTTTTT
CASSLQATGELFF
>TRBJ2-5|TRBD2|TRBV5-1|-
TGCGCCAGCAGGCGGGGGGAAGAGACCCAGTACTTC
CASRRGEETQYF
>TRBJ1-5|-|TRBV28|few
TGTGCCAGCAGTTTTTTGGAGGGTGGGCAACAGCCCCAGCATTTT
CASSFLEGGQQPQHF
>TRBJ1-3|TRBD1|TRBV19|-
TGTGCCAGCACCGGGGGACAGGGGGCAGGGACCATATATTTT
CASTGGQGAGTIYF
>TRBJ1-5|-|TRBV6-1|-
TGTGCCAGCAGTGAGCAGGGTATGGAAAATCAGCCCCAGCATTTT
CASSEQGMENQPQHF
>TRBJ1-2|TRBD1|TRBV2|-
TGTGCCAGCTGCACCGCCACAGGGGTTCATGGCTACACCTTC
CASCTATGVHGYTF
>TRBJ1-1|-|TRBV19|-
TGTGCCAGTAGTAATCGTAACACTGAAGCTTTCTTT
CASSNRNTEAFF
>TRBJ1-2|-|TRBV19|once
TGTGCCAGTAGTCCTCGGGACTTCCCCGGCGACTATGGCTACACCTTC
CASSPRDFPGDYGYTF
>TRBJ1-4|TRBD1|TRBV4-1|-
TGCGCCAGCAGCCTGGATACCAGGACAGGGCGGACGGGAAAACTGTTTTTT
CASSLDTRTGRTGKLFF
>TRBJ2-1|TRBD2|TRBV10-3|-
TGTGCCATCCAAGCTAGCGGGAGGAATGAGCAGTTCTTC
CAIQASGRNEQFF
>TRBJ2-2|-|TRBV6-5|-
TGTGCCACCTCCGGGATAGCGGACACCGGGGAGCTGTTTTTT
CATSGIADTGELFF
>TRBJ2-3|TRBD2|TRBV7-6|-
TGTGCCAGCAGCTCCTCCCGGCTAGCGGGGGGCGGCACAGATACGCAGTATTTT
CASSSSRLAGGGTDTQYF
>TRBJ2-5|TRBD1|TRBV6-5|-
TGTGCCAGCAGTTACCAAGGACAGGGGCTGGAGACCCAGTACTTC
CASSYQGQGLETQYF
>TRBJ1-1|TRBD1|TRBV5-4|-
TGTGCCAGCAGCACGGACAGGGCGGGGACTGAAGCTTTCTTT
CASSTDRAGTEAFF
>TRBJ2-7|-|TRBV12-2|-
TGTGCAAGTCGCTTAGCCATCACGACAGGGACCTCCTACGAGCAGTACTTC
CASRLAITTGTSYEQYF
>TRBJ2-7|-|TRBV27|-
TGTGCCAGCAGTTTAGGGCAGAACACCTACGAGCAGTACTTC
CASSLGQNTYEQYF
>TRBJ2-2|TRBD1|TRBV11-2|-
TGTGCCAGCAGCTTAGATTTTCTTCCGGGACAGAAGGCCGGGGAGCTGTTTTTT
CASSLDFLPGQKAGELFF
>TRBJ1-4|-|TRBV5-8|-
TGTGCCAGCGGCAAAGAAAGAACTAATGAAAAACTGTTTTTT
CASGKERTNEKLFF
>TRBJ1-5|TRBD1|TRBV18|-
TGTGCCAGCTCACCGAGGGGGACAGGGTGGGGCAATCAGCCCCAGCATTTT
CASSPRGTGWGNQPQHF
>TRBJ2-7|-|TRBV11-3|-
TGTGCCAGCAGCCCCGGGGATTCCTACGAGCAGTACTTC
CASSPGDSYEQYF
>TRBJ1-4|TRBD1|TRBV5-1|once
TGCGCCAGCAGCTGGGGGACAGGGTCACTCGAAAAACTGTTTTTT
CASSWGTGSLEKLFF
>TRBJ2-2|TRBD1|TRBV4-1|few
TGCGCCAGCAGCCCACCCTTCAGGGGGCGGGACACCGGGGAGCTGTTTTTT
CASSPPFRGRDTGELFF
>TRBJ2-7|TRBD2|TRBV11-2|once
TGTGCCACCTCGAGCGGGGGGGCTTACTACGAGCAGTACTTC
CATSSGGAYYEQYF